The 3 T cell receptor beta chains below come from one sample, sequenced in a study of radiation and T cells in renal cell carcinoma. As to treatment: treatment-naive control, cytoreductive nephrectomy. Some clones are missing from TCRdb's copy, which holds only in-frame ones; the method was immunoSEQ multiplex PCR. Here the sample spans 20,000 or so clones, roughly half being singletons. The sequencing used tumor tissue, collected from a patient whose treatment was nephrectomy without radiotherapy. These receptors all come from a human donor with renal cell carcinoma.

The chain is built from TRBV13 and TRBJ2-1; D gene unclear. Germline CDR1 and CDR2: PRHDT and FYEKMQ (reference sequence). V was shortened by 3 bases and J by 0 bases, with 18 bases between the two germline ends. The CDR3 extends over 18 amino acids. CDR3 coding DNA: TGTGCCAGCAGCTTTTGGGCCCTCCCGACGAGCTCCTACAATGAGCAGTTCTTC. Amino acids: CASSFWALPTSSYNEQFF. The full variable domain, with the rest looked up from reference TRBV13 and TRBJ2-1, is AAGVIQSPRHLIKEKRETATLKCYPIPRHDTVYWYQQGPGQDPQFLISFYEKMQSDKGSIPDRFSAQQFSDYHSELNMSSLELGDSALYFCASSFWALPTSSYNEQFFGPGTRLTVL.

The V call is TRBV7-6, the J call TRBJ1-2, with 7 bases aligning to TRBD1. Per germline, CDR1 SGHVS and CDR2 FNYEAQ. V trimming: 3 bases; J trimming: 3 bases; junction bases outside the gene matches: 16. The CDR3 extends over 18 amino acids. As DNA, the CDR3 is TGTGCCAGCAGCTTCGAAGGGGGCAGGGGGGCCGCCTACTATGGCTACACCTTC. Its translation is CASSFEGGRGAAYYGYTF.

In its sample, this clone ranks as medium-sized. The CDR3 sequence: CASSPVTGGDYGYTF. DNA for the CDR3: TGCGCCAGCAGCCCCGTAACAGGGGGCGACTATGGCTACACCTTC. The rearrangement joins TRBV4-1 to TRBJ1-2; 9 bases map to TRBD1. The CDR3 is 15 residues long. From germline, CDR1 is MGHRA and CDR2 YSYEKL. V dropped 4 bases and J dropped 3; count of bases not matched to a gene: 6.